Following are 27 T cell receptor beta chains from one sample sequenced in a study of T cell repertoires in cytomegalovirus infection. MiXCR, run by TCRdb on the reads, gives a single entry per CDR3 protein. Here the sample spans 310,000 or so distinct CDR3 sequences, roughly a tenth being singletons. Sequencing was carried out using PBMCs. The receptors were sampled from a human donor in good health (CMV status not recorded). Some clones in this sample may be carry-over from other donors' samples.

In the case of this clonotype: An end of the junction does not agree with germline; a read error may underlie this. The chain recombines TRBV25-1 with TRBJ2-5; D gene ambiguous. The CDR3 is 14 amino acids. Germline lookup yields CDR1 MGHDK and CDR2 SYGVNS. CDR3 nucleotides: TGTGCCAGCAGTGAGGGCCCCCCTGAGGAGATCCAGTACTTC. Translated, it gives CASSEGPPEEIQYF.

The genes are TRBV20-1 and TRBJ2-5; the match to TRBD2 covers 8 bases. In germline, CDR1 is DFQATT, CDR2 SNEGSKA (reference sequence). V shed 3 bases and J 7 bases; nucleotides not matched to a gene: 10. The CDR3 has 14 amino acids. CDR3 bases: TGCAGTGCTAGCAAGGCGGGGCTAGCGGGGACCCAGTACTTC. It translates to CSASKAGLAGTQYF.

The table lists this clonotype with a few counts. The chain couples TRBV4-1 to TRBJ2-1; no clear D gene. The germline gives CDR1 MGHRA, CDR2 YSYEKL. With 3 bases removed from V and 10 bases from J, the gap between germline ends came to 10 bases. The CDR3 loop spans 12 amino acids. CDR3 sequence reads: CASSQSMSEQFF. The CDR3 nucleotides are TGCGCCAGCAGCCAGTCTATGAGCGAGCAGTTCTTC.

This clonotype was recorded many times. The CDR3: CASSLGRVIYEQYV. The CDR3 nucleotides read TGTGCCAGCAGCTTAGGCAGAGTTATCTACGAGCAGTACGTC. This rearrangement joins TRBV13 to TRBJ2-7; no clear D. Germline CDR1 PRHDT, CDR2 FYEKMQ (reference sequence). CDR3 length: 14 residues. The V and J ends lost 0 bases and 3 bases respectively, with 9 bases between them.

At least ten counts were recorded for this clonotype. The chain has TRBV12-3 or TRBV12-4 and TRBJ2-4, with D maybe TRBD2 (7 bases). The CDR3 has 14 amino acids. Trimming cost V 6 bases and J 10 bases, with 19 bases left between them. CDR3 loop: CASSLVAGARIQYF. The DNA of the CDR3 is TGTGCCAGCAGCTTGGTTGCGGGGGCGCGGATTCAGTACTTC.

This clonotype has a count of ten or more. The CDR3 reads CASSPLGQGERNTIYF. CDR3 bases: TGTGCCAGCAGCCCACTGGGACAGGGGGAGAGAAACACCATATATTTT. The chain links TRBV7-8 to TRBJ1-3, with TRBD1 matching 11 bases. From germline, CDR1 is SGHVS and CDR2 FQNEAQ. Trimming removed 5 bases from V and 5 bases from J; junction bases left unmatched: 8. CDR3 size: 16 residues. Full variable domain (remainder filled in from reference TRBV7-8 and TRBJ1-3): GAGVSQSPRYKVAKRGQDVALRCDPISGHVSLFWYQQALGQGPEFLTYFQNEAQLDKSGLPSDRFFAERPEGSVSTLKIQRTQQEDSAVYLCASSPLGQGERNTIYFGEGSWLTVV.

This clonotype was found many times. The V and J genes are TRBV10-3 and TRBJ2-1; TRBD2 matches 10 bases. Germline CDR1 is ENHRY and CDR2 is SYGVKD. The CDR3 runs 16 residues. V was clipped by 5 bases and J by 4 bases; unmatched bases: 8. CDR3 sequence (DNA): TGTGCCATCAGTCTACCTAGCGGGGGCCCTTACAATGAGCAGTTCTTC. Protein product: CAISLPSGGPYNEQFF.

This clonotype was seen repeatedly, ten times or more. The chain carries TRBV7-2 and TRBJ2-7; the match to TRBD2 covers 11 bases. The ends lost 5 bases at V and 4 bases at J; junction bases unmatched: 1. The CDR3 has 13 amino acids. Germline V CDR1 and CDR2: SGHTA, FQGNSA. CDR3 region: CASSASGGYEQYF. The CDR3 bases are TGTGCCAGCAGCGCTAGCGGGGGGTACGAGCAGTACTTC. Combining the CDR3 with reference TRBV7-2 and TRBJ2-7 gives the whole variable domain GAGVSQSPSNKVTEKGKDVELRCDPISGHTALYWYRQSLGQGLEFLIYFQGNSAPDKSGLPSDRFSAERTGGSVSTLTIQRTQQEDSAVYLCASSASGGYEQYFGPGTRLTVT.

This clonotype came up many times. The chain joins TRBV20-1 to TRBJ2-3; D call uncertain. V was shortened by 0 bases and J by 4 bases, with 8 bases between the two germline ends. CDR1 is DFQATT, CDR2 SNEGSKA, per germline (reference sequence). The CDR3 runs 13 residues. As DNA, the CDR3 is TGCAGTGCTAGAGATGGGAAGGCAGATACGCAGTATTTT. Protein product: CSARDGKADTQYF.

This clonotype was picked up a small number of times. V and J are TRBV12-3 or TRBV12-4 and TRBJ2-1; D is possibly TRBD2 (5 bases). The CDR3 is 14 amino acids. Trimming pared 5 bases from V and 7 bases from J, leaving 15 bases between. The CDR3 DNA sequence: TGTGCCAGCAGTCCGACCCCTACTAGTAATGAGCAGTTCTTC. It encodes CASSPTPTSNEQFF.

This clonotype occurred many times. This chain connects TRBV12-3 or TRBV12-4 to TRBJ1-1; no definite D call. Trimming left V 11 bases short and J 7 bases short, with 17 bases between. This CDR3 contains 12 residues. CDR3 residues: CAGYRGRSEAFF. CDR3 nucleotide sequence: TGTGCCGGATACAGAGGTCGGAGTGAAGCTTTCTTT.

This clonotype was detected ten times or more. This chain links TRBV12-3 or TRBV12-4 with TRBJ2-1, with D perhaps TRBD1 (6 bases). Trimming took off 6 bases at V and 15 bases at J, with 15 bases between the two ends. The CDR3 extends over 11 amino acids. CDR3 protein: CASRAGTPPFF. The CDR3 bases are TGTGCCAGCAGGGCCGGGACACCCCCGTTCTTC.

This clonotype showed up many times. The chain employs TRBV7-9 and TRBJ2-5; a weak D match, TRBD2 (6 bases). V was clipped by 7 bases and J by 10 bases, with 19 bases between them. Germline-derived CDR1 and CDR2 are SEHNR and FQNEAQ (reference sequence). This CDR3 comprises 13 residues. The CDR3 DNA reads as TGTGCCAGCACCACGAGACTAGTCAGTATCCAGTACTTC. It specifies CASTTRLVSIQYF.

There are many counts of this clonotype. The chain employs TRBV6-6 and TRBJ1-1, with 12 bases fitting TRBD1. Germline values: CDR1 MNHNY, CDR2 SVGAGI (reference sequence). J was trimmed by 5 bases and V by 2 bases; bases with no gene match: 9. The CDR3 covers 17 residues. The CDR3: CASSYPGTGGRGTEAFF. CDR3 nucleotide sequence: TGTGCCAGCAGTTACCCGGGGACAGGGGGCCGAGGGACTGAAGCTTTCTTT.

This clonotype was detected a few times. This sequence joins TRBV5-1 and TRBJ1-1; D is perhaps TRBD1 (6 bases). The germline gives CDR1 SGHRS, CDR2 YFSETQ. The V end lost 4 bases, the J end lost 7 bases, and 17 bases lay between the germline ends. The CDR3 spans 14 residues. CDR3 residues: CASSPLSLTGEAFF. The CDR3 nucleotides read TGCGCCAGCAGCCCCTTATCTTTGACAGGTGAAGCTTTCTTT.

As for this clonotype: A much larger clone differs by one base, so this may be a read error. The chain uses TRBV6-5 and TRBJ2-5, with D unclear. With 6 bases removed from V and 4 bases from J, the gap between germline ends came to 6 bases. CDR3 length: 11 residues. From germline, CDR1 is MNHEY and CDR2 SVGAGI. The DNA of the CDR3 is TGTGCCAGCAGATGGGGAGAGACCCAGTACTTC. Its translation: CASRWGETQYF.

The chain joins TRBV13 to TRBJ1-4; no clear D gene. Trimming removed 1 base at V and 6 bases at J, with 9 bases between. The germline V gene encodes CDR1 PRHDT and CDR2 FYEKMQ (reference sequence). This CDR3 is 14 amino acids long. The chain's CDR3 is CASSLVGVDEKLFF. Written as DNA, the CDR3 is TGTGCCAGCAGCTTAGTCGGGGTGGATGAAAAACTGTTTTTT.

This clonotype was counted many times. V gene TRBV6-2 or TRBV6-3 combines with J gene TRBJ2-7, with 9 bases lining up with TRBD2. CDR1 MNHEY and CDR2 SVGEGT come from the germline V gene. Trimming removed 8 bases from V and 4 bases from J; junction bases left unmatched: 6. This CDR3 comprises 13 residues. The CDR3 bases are TGTGCCAGCTCCTCTAGCGGGAAGTACGAGCAGTACGTC. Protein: CASSSSGKYEQYV.

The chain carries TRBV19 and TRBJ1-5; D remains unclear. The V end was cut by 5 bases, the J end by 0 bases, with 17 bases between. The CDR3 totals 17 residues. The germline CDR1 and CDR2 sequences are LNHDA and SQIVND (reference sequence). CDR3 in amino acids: CASSSAPKRGSNQPQHF. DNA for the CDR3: TGTGCCAGTAGTTCTGCACCTAAAAGAGGTAGCAATCAGCCCCAGCATTTT.

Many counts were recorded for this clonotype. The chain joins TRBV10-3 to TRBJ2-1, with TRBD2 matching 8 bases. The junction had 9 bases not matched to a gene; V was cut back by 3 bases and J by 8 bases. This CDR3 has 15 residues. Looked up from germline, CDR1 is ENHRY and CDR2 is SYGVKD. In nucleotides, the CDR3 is TGTGCCATCAGTGACTTCGGGGGGGCCACACATGAGCAGTTCTTC. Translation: CAISDFGGATHEQFF.

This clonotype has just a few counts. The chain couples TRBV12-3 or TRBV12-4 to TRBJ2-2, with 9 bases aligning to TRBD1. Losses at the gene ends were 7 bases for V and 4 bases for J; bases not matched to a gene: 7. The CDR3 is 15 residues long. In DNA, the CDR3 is TGTGCCAGCACCTCTTCGGACAGGGGCACCGGGGAGCTGTTTTTT. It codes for CASTSSDRGTGELFF.

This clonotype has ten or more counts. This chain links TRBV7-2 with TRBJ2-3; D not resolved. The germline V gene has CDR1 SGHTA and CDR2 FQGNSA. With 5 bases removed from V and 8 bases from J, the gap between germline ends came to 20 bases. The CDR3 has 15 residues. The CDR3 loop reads CASSIDMSSVGTQYF. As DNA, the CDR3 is TGTGCCAGCAGCATCGATATGAGCTCAGTGGGTACGCAGTATTTT.

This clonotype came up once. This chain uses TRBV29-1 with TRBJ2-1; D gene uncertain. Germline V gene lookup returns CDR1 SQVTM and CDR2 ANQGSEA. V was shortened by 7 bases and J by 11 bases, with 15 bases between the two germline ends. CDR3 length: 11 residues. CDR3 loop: CSASPPDKQFF. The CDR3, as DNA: TGCAGCGCCTCCCCGCCTGACAAGCAGTTCTTC.

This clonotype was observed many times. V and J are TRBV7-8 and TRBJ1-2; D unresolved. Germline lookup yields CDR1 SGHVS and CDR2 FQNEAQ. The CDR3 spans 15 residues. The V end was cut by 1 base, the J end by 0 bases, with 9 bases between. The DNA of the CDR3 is TGTGCCAGCAGCTTAGAGGGTGGAACTAACTATGGCTACACCTTC. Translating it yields CASSLEGGTNYGYTF.

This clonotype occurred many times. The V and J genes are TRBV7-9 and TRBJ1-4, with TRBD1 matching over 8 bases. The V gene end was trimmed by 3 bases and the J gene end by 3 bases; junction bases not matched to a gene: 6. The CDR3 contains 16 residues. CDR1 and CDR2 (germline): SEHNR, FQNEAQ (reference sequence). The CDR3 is CASSLTTGAANEKLFF. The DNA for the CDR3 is TGTGCCAGCAGCTTGACGACAGGGGCGGCTAATGAAAAACTGTTTTTT. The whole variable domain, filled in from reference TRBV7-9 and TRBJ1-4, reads DTGVSQNPRHKITKRGQNVTFRCDPISEHNRLYWYRQTLGQGPEFLTYFQNEAQLEKSRLLSDRFSAERPKGSFSTLEIQRTEQGDSAMYLCASSLTTGAANEKLFFGSGTQLSVL.

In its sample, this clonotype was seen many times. CDR3 nucleotide sequence: TGTGCCAGCAGCTTAGACTGGGGTCGAATTTACGAGCAGTACTTC. As protein: CASSLDWGRIYEQYF. The chain couples TRBV7-2 to TRBJ2-7; D call uncertain. The CDR3 extends over 15 amino acids. Germline assignment: CDR1 SGHTA and CDR2 FQGNSA. Trimming left V 1 base short and J 4 bases short, with 14 bases between.

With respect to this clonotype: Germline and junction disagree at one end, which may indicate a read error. The CDR3 loop reads CSDLDRAFSPF. The CDR3 region has the DNA TGCAGCGACCTAGACAGGGCCTTTAGCCCCTTC. The genes are TRBV29-1 and TRBJ1-2; 7 nucleotides align to TRBD1. The CDR3 is made up of 11 amino acids. The germline CDR1 and CDR2 sequences are SQVTM and ANQGSEA.